This T cell receptor (beta chain) was sequenced for a study of blood T cell repertoires in COVID-19. Across the study: Sites in the United States, Italy and Spain provided acute and convalescent COVID-19 samples.

Repertoires were generated with immunoSEQ multiplex PCR, while TCRdb's copy carries only in-frame clones and drops some. The data show roughly 81,000 clones, about four fifths seen once. CDR3 length: 17 residues. J was trimmed by 5 bases and V by 6 bases; bases with no gene match: 15. CDR1 is SGHTS, CDR2 YDEGEE, per germline. The TCR comes from a woman in her 70s with acute or convalescent COVID-19. The chain recombines TRBV5-8 with TRBJ2-1; 9 nucleotides align to TRBD1. The sample comprised peripheral blood. The CDR3 nucleotides read TGTGCCAGCACCCCTCTTGTGGAGACAGGGGGGCACAATGAGCAGTTCTTC. As protein: CASTPLVETGGHNEQFF. The whole variable domain, remainder taken from reference TRBV5-8 and TRBJ2-1, is EAGVTQSPTHLIKTRGQQATLRCSPISGHTSVYWYQQALGLGLQFLLWYDEGEERNRGNFPPRFSGRQFPNYSSELNVNALELEDSALYLCASTPLVETGGHNEQFFGPGTRLTVL.